This is a list of T cell receptor beta chains from one sample in a study of identical twins. TCRdb re-called the 5' RACE reads through MiXCR, storing one row per CDR3 protein. The profile shows about 200,000 distinct CDR3 sequences, around 6.9% of them singletons. In addition, the sample was reused for a study of yellow fever vaccine responses in identical twins.

Sequencing was performed on memory (CD45RO+) T cells sorted from blood. These receptors all come from a young woman in good health. Both conserved end residues are part of each CDR3. Fields, in order: V gene, D gene, clone size, J gene, CDR3 protein, CDR3 DNA. D genes are given only for firm matches. Clone size is stated in some rows and not others, as once, few, many or a class when expanded.

TRBV29-1,.,many,TRBJ2-7,CSVGQAYEQYF,TGCAGCGTTGGACAGGCCTACGAGCAGTACTTC
TRBV7-3,.,.,TRBJ2-1,CASSSPYGEQFF,TGTGCCAGCAGCTCGCCCTATGGAGAGCAGTTCTTC
TRBV7-2,.,.,TRBJ2-4,CASSLVEGQNIQYF,TGTGCCAGCAGCCTAGTTGAAGGTCAAAACATTCAGTACTTC
TRBV4-1,.,few,TRBJ2-2,CASSQDRVSGELFF,TGCGCCAGCAGCCAAGATCGGGTGTCCGGGGAGCTGTTTTTT
TRBV6-2/TRBV6-3,TRBD2,.,TRBJ2-3,CASSKLTMVAGSTTDTQYF,TGTGCCAGCAGCAAACTTACGATGGTAGCGGGATCGACCACAGATACGCAGTATTTT
TRBV28,TRBD1,.,TRBJ2-1,CASSLSGTGNDEQFF,TGTGCCAGCAGTTTATCCGGGACAGGGAACGATGAGCAGTTCTTC
TRBV27,TRBD1,few,TRBJ2-2,CASTPGTGQARTTGELFF,TGTGCCAGCACCCCCGGGACAGGACAAGCGCGAACCACCGGGGAGCTGTTTTTT
TRBV5-6,.,few,TRBJ2-5,CASSLKLQETQYF,TGTGCCAGCAGCTTGAAACTCCAAGAGACCCAGTACTTC
TRBV29-1,.,.,TRBJ2-1,CSGWVDEQFF,TGCAGCGGCTGGGTCGATGAGCAGTTCTTC
TRBV27,.,.,TRBJ2-1,CASSSGPTANEQFF,TGTGCCAGCAGTTCCGGCCCTACCGCCAATGAGCAGTTCTTC
TRBV7-2,.,.,TRBJ2-2,CASSPKNTGELFF,TGTGCCAGCAGCCCCAAAAACACCGGGGAGCTGTTTTTT
TRBV6-6,.,.,TRBJ2-4,CASSPSGKNIQYF,TGTGCCAGCTCACCATCGGGCAAAAACATTCAGTACTTC
TRBV30,.,.,TRBJ2-7,CAWSPSDSEQYF,TGTGCCTGGAGTCCTAGTGACTCCGAGCAGTACTTC
TRBV14,TRBD1,.,TRBJ1-2,CASRRTGGYGYTF,TGTGCCAGCAGACGGACAGGGGGCTATGGCTACACCTTC
TRBV12-3/TRBV12-4,.,.,TRBJ2-7,CASRERSYEQYF,TGTGCCAGCAGGGAGCGCTCCTACGAGCAGTACTTC
TRBV7-2,.,few,TRBJ2-5,CASSSRRRGVETQYF,TGTGCCAGCAGCTCTAGACGGCGAGGGGTGGAGACCCAGTACTTC
TRBV6-5,.,many,TRBJ2-2,CASSYTGGAGELFF,TGTGCCAGCAGTTACACAGGTGGTGCCGGGGAGCTGTTTTTT
TRBV2,TRBD1,many,TRBJ1-6,CASKGRGLDSPLHF,TGTGCCAGCAAGGGCAGGGGGCTAGACTCACCCCTCCACTTT
TRBV5-1,.,few,TRBJ2-7,CASSPGEGRYEQYF,TGCGCCAGCAGCCCCGGCGAAGGGAGGTACGAGCAGTACTTC
TRBV7-9,TRBD1,.,TRBJ1-2,CASSEKPGGVERGYTF,TGTGCCAGCAGCGAAAAACCAGGGGGCGTTGAACGTGGCTACACCTTC
TRBV6-1,.,.,TRBJ2-6,CASSEEIASGANVLTF,TGTGCCAGCAGTGAAGAGATCGCCTCTGGGGCCAACGTCCTGACTTTC
TRBV4-1,TRBD2,many,TRBJ2-5,CASSQDQLAGGPSF,TGCGCCAGCAGCCAAGATCAACTAGCGGGAGGCCCATCCTTC
TRBV4-2,.,many,TRBJ2-2,CASSQEKEPMTGELFF,TGTGCCAGCAGCCAAGAGAAGGAACCTATGACCGGGGAGCTGTTTTTT
TRBV11-2,.,many,TRBJ1-6,CASSSLTGSPLHF,TGTGCCAGCAGCTCCCTGACGGGTTCACCCCTCCACTTT
TRBV5-6,.,few,TRBJ1-2,CASSLSQQEYYGYTF,TGTGCCAGCAGCTTGAGTCAACAGGAATACTATGGCTACACCTTC
TRBV7-9,.,.,TRBJ2-1,CASLSSYNEQFF,TGTGCCAGCCTCAGCTCCTACAATGAGCAGTTCTTC
TRBV3-1,TRBD1,few,TRBJ1-4,CASSQEGRGNEKLFF,TGTGCCAGCAGCCAAGAGGGCAGGGGGAATGAAAAACTGTTTTTT
TRBV11-2,TRBD1,.,TRBJ2-5,CASSRDRGQETQYF,TGTGCCAGCAGCCGGGACAGGGGTCAAGAGACCCAGTACTTC
TRBV5-1,.,many,TRBJ2-5,CASSRDGRGETQYF,TGCGCCAGCAGCCGTGACGGTAGGGGAGAGACCCAGTACTTC
TRBV5-1,TRBD2,.,TRBJ2-3,CASSYGLASDTQYF,TGCGCCAGCAGCTACGGACTAGCTTCAGATACGCAGTATTTT
TRBV10-3,TRBD1,many,TRBJ2-5,CAIKGAETQYF,TGTGCCATCAAGGGGGCAGAGACCCAGTACTTC
TRBV4-3,.,.,TRBJ1-5,CASSLGGLEADQPQHF,TGCGCCAGCAGCCTAGGAGGGTTGGAAGCGGATCAGCCCCAGCATTTT
TRBV3-1,.,many,TRBJ2-2,CASSRKTGSTGELFF,TGTGCCAGCAGCCGAAAAACAGGGAGCACCGGGGAGCTGTTTTTT
TRBV10-3,TRBD2,.,TRBJ2-2,CAIRVAGDSNTGELFF,TGTGCCATCAGGGTAGCGGGAGATTCGAACACCGGGGAGCTGTTTTTT
TRBV3-1,TRBD2,.,TRBJ2-7,CASSQASGLALICSYEQYF,TGTGCCAGCAGCCAAGCGTCGGGACTAGCGTTAATTTGCTCCTACGAGCAGTACTTC
TRBV19,.,few,TRBJ2-2,CASRRSAGGTGELFF,TGTGCCAGTAGACGGTCGGCAGGAGGGACCGGGGAGCTGTTTTTT
TRBV7-6,.,.,TRBJ2-7,CASSLAGNTYEQYF,TGTGCCAGCAGCTTAGCGGGGAATACCTACGAGCAGTACTTC
TRBV12-3/TRBV12-4,TRBD1,many,TRBJ2-1,CASAPGQTYNEQFF,TGTGCCAGCGCGCCGGGACAGACCTACAATGAGCAGTTCTTC
TRBV12-3/TRBV12-4,.,many,TRBJ1-2,CASSPSQGIYGYTF,TGTGCCAGCAGCCCTAGCCAGGGTATCTATGGCTACACCTTC
TRBV6-6,.,few,TRBJ2-3,CASRRGADTQYF,TGTGCCAGCCGACGAGGCGCAGATACGCAGTATTTT
TRBV28,.,once,TRBJ2-5,CASRSGPISQETQYF,TGTGCCAGCAGATCAGGACCGATAAGCCAAGAGACCCAGTACTTC
TRBV29-1,.,many,TRBJ2-2,CSGGQNTGELFF,TGCAGCGGGGGACAAAACACCGGGGAGCTGTTTTTT
TRBV10-2,TRBD2,few,TRBJ2-7,CASKPLAGVGEQYF,TGCGCCAGCAAGCCACTAGCGGGAGTAGGCGAGCAGTACTTC
TRBV7-9,TRBD2,many,TRBJ2-7,CASSLLAGYEQYF,TGTGCCAGCAGCTTACTAGCGGGCTACGAGCAGTACTTC
TRBV20-1,TRBD2,many,TRBJ2-3,CSASRSLGTSGTDTQYF,TGCAGTGCTTCCCGTTCTTTAGGGACTAGCGGCACAGATACGCAGTATTTT
TRBV6-2/TRBV6-3,TRBD1,many,TRBJ2-7,CASRTGTGSYEQYF,TGTGCCAGCAGGACCGGGACAGGGTCGTACGAGCAGTACTTC
TRBV7-2,.,many,TRBJ2-7,CASSLYDRYEQYF,TGTGCCAGCAGCTTATACGATCGCTACGAGCAGTACTTC
TRBV5-1,TRBD1,many,TRBJ2-1,CASSFGTGYNEQFF,TGCGCCAGCAGCTTCGGGACAGGGTATAATGAGCAGTTCTTC
TRBV19,.,.,TRBJ2-3,CASSLQGYTDTQYF,TGTGCTAGTAGTCTACAGGGTTACACAGATACGCAGTATTTT
TRBV4-1,.,few,TRBJ2-6,CASSQSFGFEGANVLTF,TGCGCCAGCAGCCAATCGTTCGGGTTCGAAGGGGCCAACGTCCTGACTTTC